This entry is about one TCR beta chain. What it binds is not known. V was pared by 3 bases and J by 2 bases, with 13 bases between. CDR3 length equals 15 residues. Germline V gives CDR1 SGHNT, CDR2 YYREEE (reference sequence). Profiled with immunoSEQ multiplex PCR; TCRdb holds only in-frame clones, not every one. The table lists 1,400 or so clones, around 80% of them singletons. This specimen belongs to a study of STAT5B mutations in CD4+ large granular lymphocyte leukemia. Whole-study results and caveats: Main leukemic clonotypes were patient-specific, but under 30% appeared at low frequency elsewhere. TRBV06-family usage was enriched in top patient clones (8/27) versus controls (2/35).

The chain has TRBV5-4 and TRBJ2-3, with D perhaps TRBD1 (6 bases). The source material was PBMCs. The TCR comes from a man between 65 and 79 years old with CD4+ T-cell large granular lymphocyte leukemia. In DNA form, the CDR3 reads TGTGCCAGCAGCTCGGCAGGGGATCTCACAGATACGCAGTATTTT. Translating gives CASSSAGDLTDTQYF.